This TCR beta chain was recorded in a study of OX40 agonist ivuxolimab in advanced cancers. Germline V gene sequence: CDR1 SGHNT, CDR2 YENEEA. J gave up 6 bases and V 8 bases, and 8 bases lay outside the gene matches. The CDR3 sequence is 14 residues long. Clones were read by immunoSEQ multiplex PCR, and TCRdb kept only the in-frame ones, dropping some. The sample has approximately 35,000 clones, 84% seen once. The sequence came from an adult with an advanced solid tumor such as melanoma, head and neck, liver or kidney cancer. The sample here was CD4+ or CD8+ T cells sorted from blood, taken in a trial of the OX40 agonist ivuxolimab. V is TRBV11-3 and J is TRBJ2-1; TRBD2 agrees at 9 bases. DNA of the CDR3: TGTGCCAGCTTTGCGGGAGGGCCTAGCAATGAGCAGTTCTTC. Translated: CASFAGGPSNEQFF.